A single T cell receptor beta chain is shown here with its context. Method: immunoSEQ multiplex PCR; TCRdb's copy keeps in-frame clones and lacks some. The sample consists of approximately 210,000 clones, approximately 89% of them appearing once. CDR1 and CDR2 from the germline V gene are SGDLS and YYNGEE. The J segment lost 2 bases and the V segment lost 4 bases, leaving 3 bases of the junction unmatched. The CDR3 runs 17 residues. The data originate from a study of blood T cell repertoires in COVID-19. Sequenced: peripheral blood. The receptor was derived from a woman in her 40s with acute or convalescent COVID-19. The chain recombines TRBV9 with TRBJ2-2; 15 nucleotides agree with TRBD2. CDR3: CASSTGLAGGNTGELFF. For the CDR3, the DNA is TGTGCCAGCAGCACGGGACTAGCGGGGGGCAACACCGGGGAGCTGTTTTTT.